This T cell receptor beta chain was obtained from a study of spatial heterogeneity in lung cancer. As for the study in general: Detected beta-chain sequences consistently exceeded alpha-chain sequences. There were, on average, more than 9.5 raw-read appearances for each unique TCR and UMI combination. Findings and limits, study-wide: Detection of ubiquitous tumor TCRs in blood was higher at resection than follow-up.

Indicated time point: sample taken at primary tumor resection. Whole RNA, which was extracted from tumor, nontumor lung tissue or frozen PBMC, was sequenced without any cell sorting. TCR cDNA molecules were tagged individually, and each one carried a unique molecular identifier. TCRdb reprocessed the 5' RACE reads via MiXCR and lists one record per CDR3 protein. The data contain about 22,000 distinct CDR3 sequences, about 4.5% of them singletons. This clonotype has at least ten counts. Its antigen is unknown. The CDR3 length is 14 residues. V lost 5 bases and J lost 6; bases outside the gene matches: 5. The germline CDR1 and CDR2 sequences are SNHLY and FYNNEI.

This receptor was taken from a male donor with early-stage non-small cell lung cancer. The chain combines TRBV2 with TRBJ2-7, with 12 bases matching TRBD2. The specimen was PBMCs, collected at surgery. Here the CDR3 DNA reads TGTGCCAGCAGTCAAGAGGGACTAGCGGGCGAGCAGTACTTC. Residues: CASSQEGLAGEQYF.